The 26 T cell receptor beta chains listed next were all sequenced from one sample in a study of T-cell memory formation after mild COVID-19. One entry per CDR3 protein, called by TCRdb with MiXCR from the 5' RACE reads. The table includes about 560,000 distinct CDR3 sequences, about a fifth detected once. Sequencing input: PBMCs or a T cell subset sorted from them (not recorded which). The receptors derive from an adult woman who had mild COVID-19 (a few samples of this study predate the infection). Cell type and time point are not known.

This rearrangement joins TRBV20-1 to TRBJ2-7; D is tentatively TRBD1 or TRBD2 (6 bases each). V dropped 3 bases and J dropped 6 bases, with 15 bases sitting between them. The CDR3 length is 13 residues. The germline CDR1 and CDR2 sequences are DFQATT and SNEGSKA (reference sequence). The CDR3 DNA follows: TGCAGTGCTAGTGATATGGGGGGCCTCGAGCAGTACTTC. It codes for CSASDMGGLEQYF.

The chain combines TRBV2 with TRBJ2-4; 8 bases fit TRBD1. Per the germline V gene, CDR1 is SNHLY and CDR2 is FYNNEI. The CDR3 covers 17 residues. The V gene end was trimmed by 2 bases and the J gene end by 4 bases; junction bases not matched to a gene: 10. DNA for the CDR3: TGTGCCAGCAGTGAACCCCCAGGGGGCAGCCCGAAAAACATTCAGTACTTC. As protein: CASSEPPGGSPKNIQYF. The full variable domain, completed using reference TRBV2 and TRBJ2-4, is EPEVTQTPSHQVTQMGQEVILRCVPISNHLYFYWYRQILGQKVEFLVSFYNNEISEKSEIFDDQFSVERPDGSNFTLKIRSTKLEDSAMYFCASSEPPGGSPKNIQYFGAGTRLSVL.

The CDR3 coding sequence is TGTGCCAGCAGTTATTTTTGGGGCAATCAGCCCCAGCATTTT. It codes for CASSYFWGNQPQHF. V usage is TRBV6-6 and J usage is TRBJ1-5; D remains ambiguous. Germline V CDR1 and CDR2: MNHNY, SVGAGI (reference sequence). V was trimmed by 3 bases and J by 2 bases, leaving 8 bases between them. CDR3 length: 14 amino acids.

This clonotype has just one count. Written as DNA, the CDR3 is TGTGCCAGCAGCCCAGCCAATGAAAAACTGTTTTTT. This sequence encodes CASSPANEKLFF. The chain recombines TRBV12-3 or TRBV12-4 with TRBJ1-4; D is uncertain. The CDR3 length is 12 residues. Trimming removed 6 bases at V and 5 bases at J, with 7 bases between.

V and J are TRBV12-3 or TRBV12-4 and TRBJ1-2; D gene unclear. Trimming removed 10 bases at V and 4 bases at J, with 10 bases between. CDR3 length: 11 residues. For the CDR3, the DNA is TGTGCCATCTTCGAAAGCTATGGCTACACCTTC. As protein: CAIFESYGYTF.

This clonotype was seen more than once but under ten times. This chain connects TRBV7-9 to TRBJ1-2; 7 bases are a match to TRBD1. The CDR3 runs 15 residues. V lost 5 bases and J lost 6; bases outside the gene matches: 12. Germline V gives CDR1 SEHNR, CDR2 FQNEAQ (reference sequence). CDR3 nucleotide sequence: TGTGCCAGCAGCATACGACAGGGCGCTCTCGATGGCTACACCTTC. This codes for CASSIRQGALDGYTF.

V usage is TRBV20-1 and J usage is TRBJ2-7, with 9 bases identical to TRBD1. The V and J ends lost 3 bases and 1 base, in that order; junction bases with no gene match: 10. The CDR3 totals 16 residues. Per germline, CDR1 DFQATT and CDR2 SNEGSKA (reference sequence). In nucleotides, the CDR3 is TGCAGTGCTAGGGGACAGGGTTTGTTTACGTCCTACGAGCAGTACTTC. Translation: CSARGQGLFTSYEQYF.

This clonotype was counted only a few times. CDR3 in DNA: TGTGCCAGCAGCTTGGGAGGGGGAATGGATACGCAGTATTTT. Amino acid sequence: CASSLGGGMDTQYF. V and J are TRBV7-9 and TRBJ2-3; D possibly corresponds to TRBD2 (7 bases). The CDR3 has 14 residues. Germline assignment: CDR1 SEHNR and CDR2 FQNEAQ (reference sequence). Trimming removed 3 bases from V and 6 bases from J, with 13 bases in between.

The chain is built from TRBV19 and TRBJ1-6, with D possibly TRBD1 on 5 matching bases. Germline loops: CDR1 LNHDA, CDR2 SQIVND (reference sequence). Deletions cut 1 base from V and 10 bases from J, with 8 bases between. CDR3 size: 13 residues. Here the CDR3 DNA reads TGTGCCAGTAGTATAGGGGGCGGATCACCCCTCCACTTT. The encoded protein is CASSIGGGSPLHF.

This clonotype was counted only a few times. The junction does not match germline at one end; this may be a read error. The chain is built from TRBV10-3 and TRBJ2-1; TRBD2 matches at 7 bases. The CDR3 totals 13 residues. The V gene's germline CDR1 is ENHRY and CDR2 SYGVKD. The CDR3 reads CAISEPREAQALF. The CDR3 nucleotides read TGTGCCATCAGTGAGCCTCGGGAGGCCCAGGCCCTATTC.

This clonotype was found a few times. The rearrangement joins TRBV9 to TRBJ2-3; 9 bases are a match to TRBD2. The CDR3 is 17 amino acids. In germline, CDR1 is SGDLS, CDR2 YYNGEE. V shed 4 bases and J 3 bases; nucleotides not matched to a gene: 12. The CDR3 reads CASSPEGGGAWTDTQYF. The CDR3, as DNA: TGTGCCAGCAGCCCGGAGGGCGGGGGGGCGTGGACAGATACGCAGTATTTT.

This clonotype has only a few counts. The genes are TRBV6-6 and TRBJ2-3, with no clear D. The CDR3 is made up of 14 amino acids. V was shortened by 7 bases and J by 3 bases, with 14 bases between the two germline ends. Looked up from germline, CDR1 is MNHNY and CDR2 is SVGAGI (reference sequence). In DNA form, the CDR3 reads TGTGCCAGCACCCTGGCGAGGAATACAGATACGCAGTATTTT. Its translation is CASTLARNTDTQYF.

This clonotype was counted a few times. This rearrangement joins TRBV20-1 to TRBJ1-1; D remains unclear. The CDR3 contains 16 residues. From germline, CDR1 is DFQATT and CDR2 SNEGSKA (reference sequence). The V end was cut by 3 bases, the J end by 0 bases, with 17 bases between. DNA of the CDR3: TGCAGTGCTAGCCTTTCGCCAGGAATCATGAACACTGAAGCTTTCTTT. It specifies CSASLSPGIMNTEAFF.

In its sample, this clonotype was seen a few times. The genes are TRBV7-2 and TRBJ2-5, with D perhaps matching TRBD1 (5 bases). The CDR3 has 15 residues. V lost 3 bases, J lost 4 bases, and 15 bases lay in between. CDR1 is SGHTA and CDR2 is FQGNSA in the germline V gene. Here the CDR3 DNA reads TGTGCCAGCAGCTTGTTCGACAGAGTGGGAGAGACCCAGTACTTC. Its protein is CASSLFDRVGETQYF.

This chain connects TRBV7-9 to TRBJ1-4; weak D call: TRBD1 (6 bases). There are 17 residues in the CDR3. CDR1 is SEHNR, CDR2 FQNEAQ, per germline (reference sequence). The ends were cut back, 5 bases at V and 5 bases at J, with 21 bases in the middle. CDR3 DNA sequence: TGTGCCAGCAGCCCTAGCCATGACAGGATGGAGAATGAAAAACTGTTTTTT. Its translation is CASSPSHDRMENEKLFF.

In its sample, this clonotype was seen once. V is TRBV29-1 and J is TRBJ2-4; TRBD2 might be the D (6 bases). Trimming left V 7 bases short and J 8 bases short, with 18 bases between. The CDR3 has 13 residues. CDR1 and CDR2 (germline): SQVTM, ANQGSEA. CDR3 sequence: CSALTRGEYIQYF. Written as DNA, the CDR3 is TGCAGCGCCTTGACTAGGGGTGAATACATTCAGTACTTC.

The gene calls are TRBV18 and TRBJ2-7; the match to TRBD2 covers 11 bases. There are 13 residues in the CDR3. J lost 7 bases, V lost 3 bases, and 2 bases had no gene match. From germline, CDR1 is KGHSH and CDR2 LQKENI. CDR3 bases: TGTGCCAGCTCACCGGGGACTAGCGGTGAGCAGTACTTC. Translation gives CASSPGTSGEQYF.

This clonotype was found a few times. DNA for the CDR3: TGTGCCAGGCGGGGGACTACCTACGAGCAGTACTTC. Translating gives CARRGTTYEQYF. The V call is TRBV21-1, the J call TRBJ2-7; the D segment call TRBD2 is taken from the table without a DNA check. TRBV21-1 counts as a pseudogene. The CDR3 extends over 12 amino acids.

This clonotype was found a few times. The chain carries TRBV3-1 and TRBJ1-2; D is possibly TRBD1 (6 bases). The germline CDR1 and CDR2 sequences are LGHDT and YNNKEL (reference sequence). V was pared by 3 bases and J by 4 bases, with 9 bases between. The CDR3 is made up of 13 amino acids. DNA for the CDR3: TGTGCCAGCAGCCATGGGGGGCTCTATGGCTACACCTTC. Translation gives CASSHGGLYGYTF.

This clonotype was observed at least ten times. The chain recombines TRBV5-1 with TRBJ2-5, with 7 bases fitting TRBD1. The CDR3 extends over 14 amino acids. The germline V gene has CDR1 SGHRS and CDR2 YFSETQ. J gave up 1 base and V 3 bases, and 3 bases lay outside the gene matches. The CDR3: CASSSGDSQETQYF. CDR3 in DNA: TGCGCCAGCAGCTCTGGGGACAGCCAAGAGACCCAGTACTTC.

The chain links TRBV7-2 to TRBJ2-5; no definite D call. Trimming pared 5 bases from V and 7 bases from J, leaving 11 bases between. Germline assignment: CDR1 SGHTA and CDR2 FQGNSA. This CDR3 is built from 12 residues. Here the CDR3 DNA reads TGTGCCAGCAGCACCTTTTTCGGGACCCAGTACTTC. Encoded protein: CASSTFFGTQYF.

This clonotype appeared a few times. The CDR3 sequence is CASSPTSGREETQYF. The CDR3 DNA is TGTGCCAGCAGCCCGACTAGCGGGAGGGAAGAGACCCAGTACTTC. The genes are TRBV9 and TRBJ2-5; 14 bases align to TRBD2. Germline V gene lookup returns CDR1 SGDLS and CDR2 YYNGEE. After removal of 4 bases from V and 3 bases from J, the junction contained 2 bases not matched to a gene. The CDR3 runs to 15 residues.

V is TRBV24-1 and J is TRBJ2-1; the D gene is possibly TRBD2 (6 bases). V was cut by 1 base and J by 7 bases, with 19 bases left in between. CDR1 and CDR2 (germline): KGHDR, SFDVKD. The CDR3 runs to 17 residues. The CDR3 here is CATSDFRAGRSGNEQFF. Here the CDR3 DNA reads TGTGCCACCAGTGATTTTCGGGCGGGAAGATCGGGAAATGAGCAGTTCTTC.

In this sample, this clonotype turned up a few times. The chain employs TRBV7-9 and TRBJ2-7, with 8 bases fitting TRBD2. The trim removed 4 bases at V and 1 base at J, leaving 18 bases unmatched. Per germline, CDR1 SEHNR and CDR2 FQNEAQ (reference sequence). CDR3 length equals 19 residues. CDR3 coding DNA: TGTGCCAGCAGCTCTAGCCTAGCGGGCGGGAGTCAGGGGTCCTACGAGCAGTACTTC. Protein: CASSSSLAGGSQGSYEQYF.

The DNA of the CDR3 is TGTGCCAGCAGTTTATGGGCAGGGTCGGGGAATCAGCCCCAGCATTTT. Protein product: CASSLWAGSGNQPQHF. This chain joins TRBV12-3 or TRBV12-4 and TRBJ1-5; D might be TRBD1 (5 bases). The V and J ends lost 2 bases and 4 bases respectively, with 15 bases between them. The CDR3 sequence is 16 residues long.

Only a few counts were recorded for this clonotype. The V call is TRBV6-5, the J call TRBJ2-1; possibly TRBD2 for D (7 bases). The CDR3 runs 16 residues. CDR1 MNHEY and CDR2 SVGAGI come from the germline V gene. V was pared by 5 bases and J by 7 bases, with 21 bases between. CDR3 nucleotides: TGTGCCAGCAGTCAAGGGGGGGATATCCGGGTGAATGAGCAGTTCTTC. As protein: CASSQGGDIRVNEQFF.